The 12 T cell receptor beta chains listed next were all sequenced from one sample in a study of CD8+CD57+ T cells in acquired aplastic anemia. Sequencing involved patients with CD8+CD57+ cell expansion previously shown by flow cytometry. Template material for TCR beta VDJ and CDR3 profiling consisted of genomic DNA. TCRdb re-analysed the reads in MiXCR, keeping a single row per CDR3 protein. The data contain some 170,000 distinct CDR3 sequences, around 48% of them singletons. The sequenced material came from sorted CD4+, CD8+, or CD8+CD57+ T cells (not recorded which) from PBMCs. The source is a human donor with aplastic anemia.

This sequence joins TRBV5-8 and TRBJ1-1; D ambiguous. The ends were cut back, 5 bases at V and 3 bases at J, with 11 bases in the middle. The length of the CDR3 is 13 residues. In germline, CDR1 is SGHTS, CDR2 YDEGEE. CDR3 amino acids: CASSDGEYTEAFF. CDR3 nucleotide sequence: TGTGCCAGCAGTGACGGGGAGTACACTGAAGCTTTCTTT.

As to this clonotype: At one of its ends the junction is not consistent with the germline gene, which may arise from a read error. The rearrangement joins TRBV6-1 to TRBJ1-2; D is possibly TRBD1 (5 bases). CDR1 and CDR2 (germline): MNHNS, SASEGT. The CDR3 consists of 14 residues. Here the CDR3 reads CASSRQPTVEGSTF. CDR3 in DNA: TGTGCCAGTAGCCGACAGCCAACGGTGGAAGGCTCCACCTTC.

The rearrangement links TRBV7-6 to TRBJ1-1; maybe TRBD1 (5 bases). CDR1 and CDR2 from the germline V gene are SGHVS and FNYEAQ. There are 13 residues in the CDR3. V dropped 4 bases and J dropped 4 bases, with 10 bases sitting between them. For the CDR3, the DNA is TGTGCCAGCAGCTCGAGGGGTCGCACTGAAGCTTTCTTT. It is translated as CASSSRGRTEAFF.

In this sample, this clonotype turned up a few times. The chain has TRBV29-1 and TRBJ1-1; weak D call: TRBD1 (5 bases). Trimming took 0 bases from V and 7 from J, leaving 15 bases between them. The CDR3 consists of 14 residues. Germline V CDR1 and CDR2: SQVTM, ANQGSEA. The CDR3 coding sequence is TGCAGCGTTGAAGATCAACGGGGGACGAATGAAGCTTTCTTT. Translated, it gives CSVEDQRGTNEAFF.

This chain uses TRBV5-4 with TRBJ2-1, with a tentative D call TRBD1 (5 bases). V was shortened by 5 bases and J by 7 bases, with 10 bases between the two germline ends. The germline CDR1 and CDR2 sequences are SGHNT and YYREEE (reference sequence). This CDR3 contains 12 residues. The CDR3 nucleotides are TGTGCCAGCAGGTCCCCAGGGAATGAGCAGTTCTTC. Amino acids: CASRSPGNEQFF.

The CDR3 loop reads CASAAGQGGEQYF. The CDR3 DNA follows: TGTGCCAGTGCCGCGGGACAGGGAGGCGAGCAGTACTTC. This rearrangement joins TRBV19 to TRBJ2-7; 9 nucleotides align to TRBD1. This CDR3 contains 13 residues. Trimming took 8 bases from V and 6 from J; bases not matched to a gene: 8. Germline CDR1 is LNHDA and CDR2 is SQIVND (reference sequence).

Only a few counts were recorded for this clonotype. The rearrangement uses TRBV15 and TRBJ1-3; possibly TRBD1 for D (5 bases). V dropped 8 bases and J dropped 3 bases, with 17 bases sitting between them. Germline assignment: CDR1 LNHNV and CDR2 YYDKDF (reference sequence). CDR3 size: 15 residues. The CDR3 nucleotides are TGTGCCACCCGGACGGGGGGAAGCGTTGGAAACACCATATATTTT. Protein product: CATRTGGSVGNTIYF.

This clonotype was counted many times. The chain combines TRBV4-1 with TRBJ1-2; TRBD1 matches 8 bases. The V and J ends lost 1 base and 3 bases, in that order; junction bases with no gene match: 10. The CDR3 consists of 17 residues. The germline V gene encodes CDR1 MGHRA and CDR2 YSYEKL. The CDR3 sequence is CASSQAGQVLLDYGYTF. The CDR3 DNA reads TGCGCCAGCAGCCAAGCGGGACAGGTGTTGCTGGACTATGGCTACACCTTC.

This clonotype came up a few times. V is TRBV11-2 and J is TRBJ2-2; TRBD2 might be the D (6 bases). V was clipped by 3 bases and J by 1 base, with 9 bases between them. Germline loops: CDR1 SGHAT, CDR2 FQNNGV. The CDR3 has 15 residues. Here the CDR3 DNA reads TGTGCCAGCAGCTTCCCGGGACTGAACACCGGGGAGCTGTTTTTT. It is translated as CASSFPGLNTGELFF. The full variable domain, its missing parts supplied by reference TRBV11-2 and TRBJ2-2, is EAGVAQSPRYKIIEKRQSVAFWCNPISGHATLYWYQQILGQGPKLLIQFQNNGVVDDSQLPKDRFSAERLKGVDSTLKIQPAKLEDSAVYLCASSFPGLNTGELFFGEGSRLTVL.

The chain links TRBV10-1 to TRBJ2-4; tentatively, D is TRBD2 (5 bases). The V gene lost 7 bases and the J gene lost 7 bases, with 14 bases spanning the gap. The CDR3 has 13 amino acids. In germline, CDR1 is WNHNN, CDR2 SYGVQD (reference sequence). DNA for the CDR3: TGCGCCAGCACTTTGCCTAGCCGGAACATTCAGTACTTC. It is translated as CASTLPSRNIQYF.

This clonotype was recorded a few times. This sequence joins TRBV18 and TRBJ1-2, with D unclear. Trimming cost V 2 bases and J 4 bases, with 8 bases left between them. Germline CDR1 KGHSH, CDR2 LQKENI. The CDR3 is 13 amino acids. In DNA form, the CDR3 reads TGTGCCAGCTCACCAGATTTGATCTATGGCTACACCTTC. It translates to CASSPDLIYGYTF.

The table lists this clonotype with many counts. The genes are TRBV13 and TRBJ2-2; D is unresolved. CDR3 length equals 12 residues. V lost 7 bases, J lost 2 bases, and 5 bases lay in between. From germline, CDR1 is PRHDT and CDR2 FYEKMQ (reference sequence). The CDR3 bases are TGTGCCAGCAACAGAAACACCGGGGAGCTGTTTTTT. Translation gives CASNRNTGELFF.